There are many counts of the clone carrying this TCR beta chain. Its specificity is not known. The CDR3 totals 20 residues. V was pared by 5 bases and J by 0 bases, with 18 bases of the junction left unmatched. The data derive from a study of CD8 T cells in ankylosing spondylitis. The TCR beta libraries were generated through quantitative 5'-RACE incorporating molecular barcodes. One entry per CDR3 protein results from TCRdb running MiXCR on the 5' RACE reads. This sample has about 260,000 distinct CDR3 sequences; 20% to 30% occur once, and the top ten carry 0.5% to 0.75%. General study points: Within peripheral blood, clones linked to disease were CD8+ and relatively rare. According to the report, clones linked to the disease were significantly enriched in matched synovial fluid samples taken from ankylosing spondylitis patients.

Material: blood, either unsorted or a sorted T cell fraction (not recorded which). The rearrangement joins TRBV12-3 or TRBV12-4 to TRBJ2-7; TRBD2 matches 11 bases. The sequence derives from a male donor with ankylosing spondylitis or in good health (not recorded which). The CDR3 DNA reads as TGTGCCAGCAGTAGGGGGGCTAGCGGGGGGCCGTACGACCTCTCCTACGAGCAGTACTTC. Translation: CASSRGASGGPYDLSYEQYF.